Each of the 6 T cell receptor beta chains below was sequenced from the same sample in a study of blood T cell repertoires in COVID-19. The table came from immunoSEQ multiplex PCR; TCRdb's copy has only in-frame clones and leaves some out. Seen here are over 200,000 clones, roughly nine tenths observed once, and the top ten hold over 0.75%. Sequencing was carried out using peripheral blood. The source is a man aged 55-75 years with COVID-19, enrolled during active disease.

This chain joins TRBV15 and TRBJ2-1; a possible D gene is TRBD2 (6 bases). CDR1 and CDR2 from the germline V gene are LNHNV and YYDKDF (reference sequence). This CDR3 spans 16 amino acids. V lost 2 bases and J lost 0, with 11 bases in between. The DNA of the CDR3 is TGTGCCACCAGCAGACATCTAGCGAGCTCCTACAATGAGCAGTTCTTC. As protein: CATSRHLASSYNEQFF.

The chain has TRBV7-6 and TRBJ2-1, with 8 bases lining up with TRBD1. Germline V CDR1 and CDR2: SGHVS, FNYEAQ. The CDR3 consists of 16 residues. Trimming took 5 bases from V and 1 from J; bases not matched to a gene: 7. This CDR3 reads CASSPPGDRSYNEQFF. The DNA for the CDR3 is TGTGCCAGCAGCCCTCCGGGGGACAGGTCCTACAATGAGCAGTTCTTC.

The chain is built from TRBV4-1 and TRBJ1-3; 7 nucleotides line up with TRBD1. V dropped 4 bases and J dropped 0; count of bases not matched to a gene: 15. The CDR3 is 19 residues long. From germline, CDR1 is MGHRA and CDR2 YSYEKL. The CDR3 loop is CASSLMTGPSHISGNTIYF. The CDR3 nucleotides are TGCGCCAGCAGCCTGATGACAGGGCCTAGCCACATCTCTGGAAACACCATATATTTT.

The chain couples TRBV12-3 or TRBV12-4 to TRBJ1-1; the match to TRBD1 covers 9 bases. Trimming took 2 bases from V and 9 from J; bases not matched to a gene: 4. This CDR3 region has 13 residues. This CDR3 reads CASSLTGGNKAFF. The CDR3 nucleotides read TGTGCCAGCAGTTTAACAGGGGGCAATAAAGCTTTCTTT.

The genes are TRBV6-2 or TRBV6-3 and TRBJ1-5, with 12 bases lining up with TRBD1. There are 17 residues in the CDR3. Germline assignment: CDR1 MNHEY and CDR2 SVGEGT. Trimming took 5 bases from V and 6 from J; bases not matched to a gene: 11. The CDR3 bases are TGTGCCAGCAGTCGTTCAACGGGACAGGGGGCTTCTCAGCCCCAGCATTTT. Protein product: CASSRSTGQGASQPQHF.

This clone has a handful of counts. The chain carries TRBV18 and TRBJ1-2, with 10 bases lining up with TRBD1. V was clipped by 6 bases and J by 8 bases; unmatched bases: 6. The CDR3 extends over 13 amino acids. Germline values: CDR1 KGHSH, CDR2 LQKENI. The CDR3 loop is CASSTGGLGGYTF. The CDR3 DNA reads as TGTGCCAGCTCGACAGGGGGCTTGGGCGGCTACACCTTC.